A selection of T cell receptor beta chains follows, all from one sample in a study of sequential checkpoint blockade in melanoma. Generated by immunoSEQ multiplex PCR, the TCRdb table keeps only in-frame clones and is missing some. The sample lists approximately 20,000 clones; around 24% were seen once. This specimen was tumor tissue (inferred from file names), taken from a patient given nivolumab and ipilimumab in sequence. The source of these receptors is a human donor with melanoma. Each CDR3 is given with its conserved first and last residue. A D gene is named only where the DNA matches it firmly. Not every row has a clone size; where given, it reads once, few, many or a size class.

CDR3 protein: CASSQLQGKRLDTDTQYF
CDR3 DNA: TGCGCCAGCAGCCAACTCCAGGGGAAGCGACTAGACACAGATACGCAGTATTTT
J gene: TRBJ2-3
clone size: few
V gene: TRBV4-1
D gene: .

CDR3 protein: CASGLVRLAGTTDTQYF
CDR3 DNA: TGTGCTAGTGGTTTGGTTAGGCTAGCGGGGACCACAGATACGCAGTATTTT
J gene: TRBJ2-3
clone size: .
V gene: TRBV12-5
D gene: TRBD2

CDR3 protein: CASSLRGGPADTQYF
CDR3 DNA: TGTGCCAGCAGCTTGCGGGGAGGGCCCGCGGATACGCAGTATTTT
J gene: TRBJ2-3
clone size: .
V gene: TRBV7-5
D gene: .

CDR3 protein: CASSPSGTGYPAGELFF
CDR3 DNA: TGTGCCAGCTCACCATCCGGGACAGGGTATCCGGCCGGGGAGCTGTTTTTT
J gene: TRBJ2-2
clone size: .
V gene: TRBV18
D gene: TRBD1

CDR3 protein: CATSRGENSYEQYF
CDR3 DNA: TGTGCCACCAGCAGAGGGGAAAACTCCTACGAGCAGTACTTC
J gene: TRBJ2-7
clone size: .
V gene: TRBV15
D gene: .

CDR3 protein: CASSLLGAGETQYF
CDR3 DNA: TGTGCCAGTAGTCTTCTTGGGGCGGGAGAGACCCAGTACTTC
J gene: TRBJ2-5
clone size: .
V gene: TRBV19
D gene: .

CDR3 protein: CAIMEPGHRNTGELFF
CDR3 DNA: TGTGCCATCATGGAGCCGGGACACCGGAACACCGGGGAGCTGTTTTTT
J gene: TRBJ2-2
clone size: .
V gene: TRBV6-8
D gene: .

CDR3 protein: CASSMGTELNTGELFF
CDR3 DNA: TGTGCCAGCAGCATGGGGACAGAGCTTAACACCGGGGAGCTGTTTTTT
J gene: TRBJ2-2
clone size: .
V gene: TRBV11-3
D gene: TRBD1

CDR3 protein: CAWKQQGEAFF
CDR3 DNA: TGTGCCTGGAAACAACAGGGTGAAGCTTTCTTT
J gene: TRBJ1-1
clone size: .
V gene: TRBV30
D gene: .

CDR3 protein: CASSEAFFKAVNEKLFF
CDR3 DNA: TGTGCCAGCAGTGAAGCTTTCTTTAAGGCGGTTAATGAAAAACTGTTTTTT
J gene: TRBJ1-4
clone size: few
V gene: TRBV6-1
D gene: .

CDR3 protein: CASSLARGQRRSYEQYF
CDR3 DNA: TGTGCCAGCAGCTTAGCGCGGGGACAGCGGCGGTCCTACGAGCAGTACTTC
J gene: TRBJ2-7
clone size: .
V gene: TRBV7-6
D gene: .

CDR3 protein: CASTTWPGEQYF
CDR3 DNA: TGTGCCAGCACTACCTGGCCCGGCGAGCAGTACTTC
J gene: TRBJ2-7
clone size: .
V gene: TRBV28
D gene: .

CDR3 protein: CASSLGREVGDTQYF
CDR3 DNA: TGTGCCAGCAGCTTAGGACGGGAGGTAGGGGATACGCAGTATTTT
J gene: TRBJ2-3
clone size: few
V gene: TRBV11-3
D gene: TRBD2

CDR3 protein: CASRRNSDYEQYF
CDR3 DNA: TGTGCCAGCAGACGGAACTCGGACTACGAGCAGTACTTC
J gene: TRBJ2-7
clone size: .
V gene: TRBV7-4
D gene: .

CDR3 protein: CASSPYPRSGRADYEQYF
CDR3 DNA: TGTGCCAGCAGTCCTTACCCCCGCAGCGGGAGGGCCGACTACGAGCAGTACTTC
J gene: TRBJ2-7
clone size: few
V gene: TRBV6-8
D gene: TRBD2

CDR3 protein: CASSIASGNNEQFF
CDR3 DNA: TGTGCCAGTAGTATCGCTAGCGGGAACAATGAGCAGTTCTTC
J gene: TRBJ2-1
clone size: .
V gene: TRBV19
D gene: TRBD2

CDR3 protein: CSVARKGDEQFF
CDR3 DNA: TGCAGCGTTGCCCGGAAAGGAGATGAGCAGTTCTTC
J gene: TRBJ2-1
clone size: .
V gene: TRBV29-1
D gene: .

CDR3 protein: CASSHSMNTEAFF
CDR3 DNA: TGCGCCAGCAGCCATTCTATGAACACTGAAGCTTTCTTT
J gene: TRBJ1-1
clone size: few
V gene: TRBV4-1
D gene: .

CDR3 protein: CASSTPGQGNTIYF
CDR3 DNA: TGTGCCAGCAGTACCCCGGGACAGGGGAACACCATATATTTT
J gene: TRBJ1-3
clone size: .
V gene: TRBV6-8
D gene: TRBD1

CDR3 protein: CASSLESLQLGETQYF
CDR3 DNA: TGCGCCAGCAGCTTGGAGTCCCTCCAACTGGGGGAGACCCAGTACTTC
J gene: TRBJ2-5
clone size: .
V gene: TRBV5-1
D gene: .

CDR3 protein: CASSYPTGNDFTDTQYF
CDR3 DNA: TGTGCCAGCAGTTACCCCACAGGAAACGACTTCACAGATACGCAGTATTTT
J gene: TRBJ2-3
clone size: many
V gene: TRBV6-8
D gene: .

CDR3 protein: CASSPRGQVYNEQFF
CDR3 DNA: TGTGCCAGCAGTCCTCGCGGACAGGTCTACAATGAGCAGTTCTTC
J gene: TRBJ2-1
clone size: few
V gene: TRBV28
D gene: TRBD1

CDR3 protein: CASSFGLRFADTQYF
CDR3 DNA: TGTGCCAGCAGCTTCGGGCTCAGATTCGCAGATACGCAGTATTTT
J gene: TRBJ2-3
clone size: few
V gene: TRBV11-3
D gene: .

CDR3 protein: CASRSVETQYF
CDR3 DNA: TGTGCCAGCAGGTCGGTAGAGACCCAGTACTTC
J gene: TRBJ2-5
clone size: few
V gene: TRBV6-7
D gene: .

CDR3 protein: CASSLSPLAGAGELFF
CDR3 DNA: TGTGCCAGCAGCTTAAGTCCACTAGCGGGAGCCGGGGAGCTGTTTTTT
J gene: TRBJ2-2
clone size: .
V gene: TRBV7-7
D gene: TRBD2

CDR3 protein: CSVRTADTEAFF
CDR3 DNA: TGCAGCGTTCGCACGGCGGACACTGAAGCTTTCTTT
J gene: TRBJ1-1
clone size: once
V gene: TRBV29-1
D gene: .

CDR3 protein: CASSPSGTNIQYF
CDR3 DNA: TGTGCCAGCTCACCCTCCGGGACCAACATTCAGTACTTC
J gene: TRBJ2-4
clone size: .
V gene: TRBV18
D gene: .

CDR3 protein: CSAFDRRTGVYTF
CDR3 DNA: TGCAGCGCCTTTGATAGGAGAACAGGGGTCTACACCTTC
J gene: TRBJ1-2
clone size: .
V gene: TRBV29-1
D gene: TRBD1

CDR3 protein: CAWRGNRKMNTEAFF
CDR3 DNA: TGTGCCTGGAGGGGAAACAGGAAGATGAACACTGAAGCTTTCTTT
J gene: TRBJ1-1
clone size: few
V gene: TRBV30
D gene: .

CDR3 protein: CASSLDTKNIQYF
CDR3 DNA: TGTGCCAGCAGTTTGGACACGAAAAACATTCAGTACTTC
J gene: TRBJ2-4
clone size: .
V gene: TRBV6-8
D gene: .

CDR3 protein: CASSDTDTQYF
CDR3 DNA: TGTGCCAGCAGTGACACAGATACGCAGTATTTT
J gene: TRBJ2-3
clone size: few
V gene: TRBV6-4
D gene: .

CDR3 protein: CASSLGLGQNEQFF
CDR3 DNA: TGTGCCAGCAGCTTAGGACTAGGTCAAAATGAGCAGTTCTTC
J gene: TRBJ2-1
clone size: .
V gene: TRBV11-3
D gene: .

CDR3 protein: CASSSAGTVSNEKLFF
CDR3 DNA: TGTGCCAGCAGCTCGGCCGGGACAGTATCTAATGAAAAACTGTTTTTT
J gene: TRBJ1-4
clone size: many
V gene: TRBV7-1
D gene: TRBD1

CDR3 protein: CASIISGNSGNTIYF
CDR3 DNA: TGTGCCAGCATTATATCCGGGAATTCTGGAAACACCATATATTTT
J gene: TRBJ1-3
clone size: .
V gene: TRBV6-8
D gene: .

CDR3 protein: CASSYVQGSDTQYF
CDR3 DNA: TGTGCCAGCAGTTACGTACAGGGATCAGATACGCAGTATTTT
J gene: TRBJ2-3
clone size: few
V gene: TRBV6-8
D gene: .

CDR3 protein: CASSQERVWDTQYF
CDR3 DNA: TGCGCCAGCAGCCAAGAGAGGGTATGGGATACGCAGTATTTT
J gene: TRBJ2-3
clone size: .
V gene: TRBV1
D gene: .

CDR3 protein: CASSPPGSNTEAFF
CDR3 DNA: TGTGCCAGTAGTCCCCCGGGGTCGAACACTGAAGCTTTCTTT
J gene: TRBJ1-1
clone size: .
V gene: TRBV19
D gene: .

CDR3 protein: CATSRESLSGRADTQYF
CDR3 DNA: TGTGCCACCAGCAGGGAGTCGCTGAGCGGGAGGGCCGACACGCAGTATTTT
J gene: TRBJ2-3
clone size: .
V gene: TRBV15
D gene: TRBD2

CDR3 protein: CASSQGEVGAFF
CDR3 DNA: TGTGCCAGCAGCCAAGGAGAGGTGGGAGCTTTCTTT
J gene: TRBJ1-1
clone size: .
V gene: TRBV14
D gene: .

CDR3 protein: CASGHGSGNTIYF
CDR3 DNA: TGTGCCAGCGGACATGGGAGCGGAAACACCATATATTTT
J gene: TRBJ1-3
clone size: few
V gene: TRBV7-4
D gene: .

CDR3 protein: CASRQGVSTEAFF
CDR3 DNA: TGTGCCAGCAGACAGGGGGTAAGCACTGAAGCTTTCTTT
J gene: TRBJ1-1
clone size: .
V gene: TRBV18
D gene: TRBD1

CDR3 protein: CASSLGQQTNYGYTF
CDR3 DNA: TGCGCCAGCAGCTTGGGACAGCAGACTAACTATGGCTACACCTTC
J gene: TRBJ1-2
clone size: .
V gene: TRBV5-1
D gene: .

CDR3 protein: CASSFGVMSRGNQPQHF
CDR3 DNA: TGTGCCAGCAGTTTTGGTGTTATGTCCAGGGGCAATCAGCCCCAGCATTTT
J gene: TRBJ1-5
clone size: few
V gene: TRBV28
D gene: .

CDR3 protein: CASSEALRDRVGQEQFF
CDR3 DNA: TGTGCCAGCAGTGAGGCTCTCCGGGACAGGGTGGGTCAGGAGCAGTTCTTC
J gene: TRBJ2-1
clone size: .
V gene: TRBV25-1
D gene: TRBD1

CDR3 protein: CASSLSLVQETQYF
CDR3 DNA: TGTGCCAGCAGCTTAAGCCTGGTCCAAGAGACCCAGTACTTC
J gene: TRBJ2-5
clone size: few
V gene: TRBV11-3
D gene: .

CDR3 protein: CASRSGTGFQYGYTF
CDR3 DNA: TGCGCCAGCAGATCCGGGACAGGTTTCCAGTATGGCTACACCTTC
J gene: TRBJ1-2
clone size: .
V gene: TRBV5-1
D gene: TRBD1

CDR3 protein: CSVPERGFGTDTQYF
CDR3 DNA: TGCAGCGTCCCCGAGAGGGGCTTCGGCACAGATACGCAGTATTTT
J gene: TRBJ2-3
clone size: .
V gene: TRBV29-1
D gene: .

CDR3 protein: CASSGELGGKNEQYF
CDR3 DNA: TGTGCCAGCAGCGGGGAGTTGGGCGGAAAAAACGAGCAGTACTTC
J gene: TRBJ2-7
clone size: many
V gene: TRBV7-1
D gene: .

CDR3 protein: CASSISTANNEQFF
CDR3 DNA: TGTGCCAGTAGTATCTCAACAGCAAACAATGAGCAGTTCTTC
J gene: TRBJ2-1
clone size: .
V gene: TRBV19
D gene: .

CDR3 protein: CASSTSATWSGSEQYF
CDR3 DNA: TGTGCCAGTAGTACATCGGCAACATGGTCTGGCTCCGAGCAGTACTTC
J gene: TRBJ2-7
clone size: .
V gene: TRBV19
D gene: .

CDR3 protein: CASTPIGGKLFF
CDR3 DNA: TGTGCCAGTACCCCTATTGGGGGAAAACTGTTTTTT
J gene: TRBJ1-4
clone size: few
V gene: TRBV19
D gene: .